The 9 T cell receptor beta chains below were found in one sample sequenced in a study of T cell responses to AZD1222 COVID-19 vaccine. Assay used: immunoSEQ multiplex PCR; TCRdb lists only in-frame clones, some missing. The sample has 150,000 or so clones; roughly nine tenths are singletons. The sample consisted of peripheral blood, taken 28 days after the second AZD1222 dose. The receptors were gathered from an adult who received the AZD1222 COVID-19 vaccine.

The J gene is TRBJ1-6, the V gene TRBV28; D unclear. Germline V gives CDR1 MDHEN, CDR2 SYDVKM. CDR3 length: 12 residues. Deletions cut 3 bases from V and 6 bases from J, with 3 bases between. Here the CDR3 DNA reads TGTGCCAGCAGTTTGATTAATTCACCCCTCCACTTT. As protein: CASSLINSPLHF.

V and J are TRBV7-6 and TRBJ2-5; D is perhaps TRBD2 (5 bases). V was pared by 1 base and J by 2 bases, with 5 bases between. This CDR3 is 13 amino acids long. CDR1 and CDR2 from the germline V gene are SGHVS and FNYEAQ. The CDR3 DNA reads TGTGCCAGCAGCTTAGGAGGGCAAGAGACCCAGTACTTC. Translation gives CASSLGGQETQYF.

In this sample, this clone turned up a few times. The chain employs TRBV2 and TRBJ2-5; 11 bases are shared with TRBD2. The CDR3 has 16 residues. The germline V gene has CDR1 SNHLY and CDR2 FYNNEI. J gave up 5 bases and V 5 bases, and 10 bases lay outside the gene matches. The CDR3 region has the DNA TGTGCCAGCAGTTCTCCTAGCGGGGGGATTCGGGAGACCCAGTACTTC. This encodes CASSSPSGGIRETQYF.

The rearrangement links TRBV9 to TRBJ2-5, with 7 bases that match TRBD2. This CDR3 has 16 residues. Per germline, CDR1 SGDLS and CDR2 YYNGEE. V trimming: 0 bases; J trimming: 2 bases; junction bases outside the gene matches: 7. The CDR3 bases are TGTGCCAGCAGCGTAGGGTCTAGCGGACTGCAAGAGACCCAGTACTTC. Protein product: CASSVGSSGLQETQYF.

This clone came up once. J is TRBJ2-7 and V is TRBV12-3 or TRBV12-4; 7 nucleotides align to TRBD2. With 6 bases clipped from V and 6 bases from J, the junction kept 5 bases outside the gene matches. The CDR3 length is 12 residues. Here the CDR3 DNA reads TGTGCCAGCAGATCATCTAGCGGCGAGCAGTACTTC. It translates to CASRSSSGEQYF.

V gene TRBV7-8 combines with J gene TRBJ1-1; 9 bases match TRBD1. The CDR3 has 13 residues. V gave up 1 base and J gave up 6 bases; unmatched junction bases: 0. Germline lookup yields CDR1 SGHVS and CDR2 FQNEAQ. In nucleotides, the CDR3 is TGTGCCAGCAGCTTAGGGACAGGGGCTGAAGCTTTCTTT. Translation gives CASSLGTGAEAFF.

In this sample, this clone turned up a few times. The rearrangement links TRBV6-5 to TRBJ1-4, with D tentatively TRBD1 (6 bases). CDR1 and CDR2 (germline): MNHEY, SVGAGI. This CDR3 comprises 12 residues. V was trimmed by 6 bases and J by 14 bases, leaving 16 bases between them. CDR3 in DNA: TGTGCCAGCAGCCCAGGGGTCCCATACCTGTTTTTT. Residues: CASSPGVPYLFF.

The V call is TRBV6-5, the J call TRBJ2-7; D is unresolved. The V and J ends lost 0 bases and 2 bases respectively, with 5 bases between them. CDR3 length equals 13 residues. The germline gives CDR1 MNHEY, CDR2 SVGAGI. The CDR3 region has the DNA TGTGCCAGCAGTTACTCGAGTACCTACGAGCAGTACTTC. Translated, it gives CASSYSSTYEQYF.

The chain employs TRBV10-2 and TRBJ1-1; possible D gene TRBD1, 6 bases. Between the trimmed V and J ends, which lost 6 bases and 1 base, there was a span of 12 bases. Germline V gene sequence: CDR1 WSHSY, CDR2 SAAADI. CDR3 length: 14 amino acids. The CDR3 here is CASSVVTGNTEAFF. In DNA form, the CDR3 reads TGCGCCAGCAGCGTTGTGACAGGGAACACTGAAGCTTTCTTT.